The 16 T cell receptor beta chains in this list originate from one sample, sequenced in a study of persistence of HIV-infected CD4 T cells. What these receptors recognize is not known. This nonspecific control used anti-CD3/anti-CD28 bead stimulation of CD4+ T cells. Responding CD4+ T cells were sorted by upregulation of both CD40 ligand and CD69. The immunoSEQ assay was version 4, run in survey mode. TCRdb's table, derived via immunoSEQ multiplex PCR, lists solely in-frame clones and lacks some. This sample has about 37,000 clones; about nine tenths occur once, and the top ten carry approximately 1.3%. The material sequenced was CD4+ T cells sorted from PBMCs after roughly 18-hour stimulation, taken from a patient who received antiretroviral therapy. These receptors were taken from an adult man with HIV who was CMV-seropositive.

This clone was detected once. The gene calls are TRBV9 and TRBJ2-6, with 8 bases lining up with TRBD1. This CDR3 contains 18 residues. The J segment lost 5 bases and the V segment lost 0 bases, leaving 10 bases of the junction unmatched. The V gene's germline CDR1 is SGDLS and CDR2 YYNGEE. DNA for the CDR3: TGTGCCAGCAGCGTAGGTCAGGGGGCACCTCTCCGGGCCAACGTCCTGACTTTC. Translation: CASSVGQGAPLRANVLTF. Full variable domain (outside the CDR3, taken from reference TRBV9 and TRBJ2-6): DSGVTQTPKHLITATGQRVTLRCSPRSGDLSVYWYQQSLDQGLQFLIQYYNGEERAKGNILERFSAQQFPDLHSELNLSSLELGDSALYFCASSVGQGAPLRANVLTFGAGSRLTVL.

The V call is TRBV27, the J call TRBJ2-2, with a weak D call TRBD2 (5 bases). The CDR3 has 20 residues. Trimming cost V 2 bases and J 1 base, with 23 bases left between them. Per the germline V gene, CDR1 is MNHEY and CDR2 is SMNVEV (reference sequence). The CDR3 loop is CASSLEGWTVPAKNTGELFF. The CDR3 bases are TGTGCCAGCAGTTTAGAGGGCTGGACTGTCCCGGCGAAGAACACCGGGGAGCTGTTTTTT.

The chain combines TRBV7-3 with TRBJ2-1, with 16 bases fitting TRBD2. Germline assignment: CDR1 SGHTA and CDR2 FQGTGA. J was trimmed by 8 bases and V by 5 bases; bases with no gene match: 9. The CDR3 runs to 17 residues. CDR3 region: CASSVGLAGGRSHEQFF. The CDR3, as DNA: TGTGCCAGCAGCGTGGGACTAGCGGGAGGGAGGTCCCATGAGCAGTTCTTC.

V gene TRBV12-3 or TRBV12-4 combines with J gene TRBJ2-5; 7 positions agree with TRBD1. With V trimmed by 6 bases and J by 3 bases, 4 bases remained unmatched. This CDR3 is 13 amino acids long. The CDR3 loop reads CASSLDRKETQYF. CDR3 nucleotides: TGTGCCAGCAGCCTGGACAGGAAAGAGACCCAGTACTTC.

The rearrangement links TRBV12-3 or TRBV12-4 to TRBJ2-5; a possible D gene is TRBD1 (6 bases). The CDR3 contains 13 residues. V gave up 6 bases and J gave up 7 bases, with 15 bases separating them. Written as DNA, the CDR3 is TGTGCCAGCAGCCTCGGGTGGACAGTGACCCAGTACTTC. This codes for CASSLGWTVTQYF.

V is TRBV6-5 and J is TRBJ1-2; D is unclear. CDR1 MNHEY and CDR2 SVGAGI come from the germline V gene. The CDR3 loop spans 13 amino acids. V gave up 2 bases and J gave up 4 bases, with 8 bases separating them. The DNA of the CDR3 is TGTGCCAGCAGTTACGGGCAGCTCTATGGCTACACCTTC. Translated, it gives CASSYGQLYGYTF.

The V call is TRBV15, the J call TRBJ2-1; D is perhaps TRBD1 (5 bases). Germline lookup yields CDR1 LNHNV and CDR2 YYDKDF (reference sequence). The CDR3 totals 14 residues. V lost 4 bases and J 1 base, leaving 8 bases between the germline ends. CDR3 sequence (DNA): TGTGCCACCAGCACAGGGAATTCCTACAATGAGCAGTTCTTC. This encodes CATSTGNSYNEQFF.

The chain carries TRBV6-5 and TRBJ1-3; weak D call: TRBD1 (5 bases). Trimming removed 6 bases from V and 3 bases from J, with 15 bases in between. Germline V gives CDR1 MNHEY, CDR2 SVGAGI. This CDR3 comprises 15 residues. The CDR3 is CASSPRDAGGNTIYF. The CDR3 DNA sequence: TGTGCCAGCAGCCCAAGGGACGCTGGTGGAAACACCATATATTTT.

V gene TRBV18 combines with J gene TRBJ2-7, with D uncertain. This CDR3 region has 13 residues. V was clipped by 2 bases and J by 4 bases, with 9 bases between them. Germline CDR1 reads KGHSH; CDR2 reads LQKENI. The CDR3 is CASSPGFLYEQYF. The CDR3 DNA reads TGTGCCAGCTCACCAGGTTTCCTTTACGAGCAGTACTTC.

J is TRBJ2-7 and V is TRBV4-3; D is unclear. Germline CDR1 is LGHNA and CDR2 is YSLEER. The V end was cut by 1 base, the J end by 5 bases, with 18 bases between. CDR3 length equals 16 residues. The CDR3, as DNA: TGCGCCAGCAGCCAAGGAAAGGGCCGTAGGACCCACGAGCAGTACTTC. This encodes CASSQGKGRRTHEQYF.

This clone has a handful of counts. The chain recombines TRBV4-1 with TRBJ1-3; D remains ambiguous. The ends were cut back, 4 bases at V and 0 bases at J, with 16 bases in the middle. Germline V gene lookup returns CDR1 MGHRA and CDR2 YSYEKL. The CDR3 is 17 residues long. This CDR3 reads CASSLRGPPSSGNTIYF. The CDR3, as DNA: TGCGCCAGCAGCCTCCGTGGACCGCCGAGCTCTGGAAACACCATATATTTT.

The chain couples TRBV19 to TRBJ2-7; 10 positions match TRBD1. The junction had 17 bases not matched to a gene; V was cut back by 3 bases and J by 3 bases. Per germline, CDR1 LNHDA and CDR2 SQIVND (reference sequence). The CDR3 loop spans 19 amino acids. Written as DNA, the CDR3 is TGTGCCAGTAGTATCCTCCCCTTCGACCGGGACAGGGGTGACTACGAGCAGTACTTC. Encoded protein: CASSILPFDRDRGDYEQYF. The whole variable domain, filled in from reference TRBV19 and TRBJ2-7, reads DGGITQSPKYLFRKEGQNVTLSCEQNLNHDAMYWYRQDPGQGLRLIYYSQIVNDFQKGDIAEGYSVSREKKESFPLTVTSAQKNPTAFYLCASSILPFDRDRGDYEQYFGPGTRLTVT.

V gene TRBV30 combines with J gene TRBJ1-2; D gene ambiguous. V lost 0 bases and J 0 bases, leaving 8 bases between the germline ends. The CDR3 has 14 residues. Germline-derived CDR1 and CDR2 are GTSNPN and SVGIG (reference sequence). The CDR3 region is CAWSVGRTNYGYTF. The DNA of the CDR3 is TGTGCCTGGAGTGTCGGGAGAACTAACTATGGCTACACCTTC.

J is TRBJ1-2 and V is TRBV20-1, with no clear D. The germline V gene has CDR1 DFQATT and CDR2 SNEGSKA (reference sequence). Trimming left V 3 bases short and J 5 bases short, with 7 bases between. This CDR3 has 11 amino acids. CDR3 bases: TGCAGTGCTAGGACGGATTATGGCTACACCTTC. This translates into CSARTDYGYTF.

The chain recombines TRBV27 with TRBJ2-1; TRBD1 is a possible D gene (5 bases). This CDR3 comprises 14 residues. Germline CDR1 is MNHEY and CDR2 is SMNVEV (reference sequence). V lost 4 bases, J lost 0 bases, and 7 bases lay in between. The CDR3 DNA reads TGTGCCAGCAGTTACCAGGGCTCCTACAATGAGCAGTTCTTC. As protein: CASSYQGSYNEQFF.

The gene calls are TRBV30 and TRBJ1-1; D is uncertain. CDR1 is GTSNPN and CDR2 is SVGIG in the germline V gene (reference sequence). The CDR3 contains 16 residues. Trimming left V 0 bases short and J 0 bases short, with 14 bases between. CDR3 sequence: CAWSVGIFLMNTEAFF. CDR3 bases: TGTGCCTGGAGTGTAGGGATATTTTTGATGAACACTGAAGCTTTCTTT.